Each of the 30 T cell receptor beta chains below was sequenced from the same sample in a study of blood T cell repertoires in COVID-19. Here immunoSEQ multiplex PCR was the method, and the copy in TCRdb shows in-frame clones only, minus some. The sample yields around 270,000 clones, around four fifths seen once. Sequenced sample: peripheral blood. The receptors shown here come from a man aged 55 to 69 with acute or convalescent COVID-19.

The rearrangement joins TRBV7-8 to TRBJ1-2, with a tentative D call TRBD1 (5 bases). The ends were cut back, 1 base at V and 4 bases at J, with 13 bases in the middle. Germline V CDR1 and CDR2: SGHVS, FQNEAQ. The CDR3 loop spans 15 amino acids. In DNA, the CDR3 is TGTGCCAGCAGCTTAGGATTAAGCAGGGCCTATGGCTACACCTTC. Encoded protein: CASSLGLSRAYGYTF.

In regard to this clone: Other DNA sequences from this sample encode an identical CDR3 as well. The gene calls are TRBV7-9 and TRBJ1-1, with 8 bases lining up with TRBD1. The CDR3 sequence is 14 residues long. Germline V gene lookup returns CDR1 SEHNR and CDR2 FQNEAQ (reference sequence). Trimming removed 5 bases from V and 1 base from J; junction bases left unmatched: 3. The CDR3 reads CASSLGQANTEAFF. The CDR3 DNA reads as TGTGCCAGCAGCCTGGGACAGGCGAACACTGAAGCTTTCTTT.

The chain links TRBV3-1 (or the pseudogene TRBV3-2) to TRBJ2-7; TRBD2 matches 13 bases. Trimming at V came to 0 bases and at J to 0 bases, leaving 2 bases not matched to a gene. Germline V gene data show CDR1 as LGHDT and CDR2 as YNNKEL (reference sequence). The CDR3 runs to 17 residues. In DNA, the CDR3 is TGTGCCAGCAGCCAAGATGGGACTAGCGGGATCTCCTACGAGCAGTACTTC. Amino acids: CASSQDGTSGISYEQYF.

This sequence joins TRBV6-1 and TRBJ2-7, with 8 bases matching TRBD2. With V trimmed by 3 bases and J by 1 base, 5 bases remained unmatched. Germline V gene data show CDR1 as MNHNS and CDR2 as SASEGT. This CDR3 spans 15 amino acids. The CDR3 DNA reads TGTGCCAGCAGTGATAGGGCTAGCGGGTCCTACGAGCAGTACTTC. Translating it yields CASSDRASGSYEQYF.

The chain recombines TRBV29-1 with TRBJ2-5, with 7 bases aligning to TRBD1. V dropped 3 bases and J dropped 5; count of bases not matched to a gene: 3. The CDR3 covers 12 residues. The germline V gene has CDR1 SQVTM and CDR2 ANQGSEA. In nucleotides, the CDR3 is TGCAGCGTTGAGGGCAGGGGGGAGACCCAGTACTTC. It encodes CSVEGRGETQYF.

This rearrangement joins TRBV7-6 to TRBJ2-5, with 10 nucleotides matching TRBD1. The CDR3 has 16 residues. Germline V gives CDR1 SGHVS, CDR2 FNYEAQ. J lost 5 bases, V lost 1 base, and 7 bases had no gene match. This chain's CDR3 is CASSLGGTGERETQYF. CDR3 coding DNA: TGTGCCAGCAGCTTAGGGGGGACAGGGGAAAGGGAGACCCAGTACTTC.

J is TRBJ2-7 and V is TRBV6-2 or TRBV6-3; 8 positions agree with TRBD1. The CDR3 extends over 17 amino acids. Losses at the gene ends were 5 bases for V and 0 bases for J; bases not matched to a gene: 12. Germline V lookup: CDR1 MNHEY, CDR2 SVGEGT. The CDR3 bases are TGTGCCAGCAGTCACAGGACAGGGAACCCCCTCTCCTACGAGCAGTACTTC. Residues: CASSHRTGNPLSYEQYF.

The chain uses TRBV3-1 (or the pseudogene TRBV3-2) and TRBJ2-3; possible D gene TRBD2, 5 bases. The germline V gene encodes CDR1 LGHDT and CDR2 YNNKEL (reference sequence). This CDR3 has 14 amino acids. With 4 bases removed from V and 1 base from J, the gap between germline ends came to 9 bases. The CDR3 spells CASSRKGGTDTQYF. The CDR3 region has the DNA TGTGCCAGCAGCCGCAAGGGAGGCACAGATACGCAGTATTTT.

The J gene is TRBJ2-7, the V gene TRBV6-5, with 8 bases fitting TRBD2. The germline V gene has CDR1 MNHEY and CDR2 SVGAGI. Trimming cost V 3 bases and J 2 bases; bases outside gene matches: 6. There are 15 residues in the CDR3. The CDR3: CASSYSSGGAYEQYF. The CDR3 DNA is TGTGCCAGCAGTTATTCCAGCGGGGGCGCCTACGAGCAGTACTTC.

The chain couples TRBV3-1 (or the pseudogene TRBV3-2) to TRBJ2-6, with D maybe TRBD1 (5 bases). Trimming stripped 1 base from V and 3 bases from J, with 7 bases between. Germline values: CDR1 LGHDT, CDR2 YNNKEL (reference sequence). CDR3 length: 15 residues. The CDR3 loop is CASSQGRDGANVLTF. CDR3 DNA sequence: TGTGCCAGCAGCCAAGGCAGGGATGGGGCCAACGTCCTGACTTTC.

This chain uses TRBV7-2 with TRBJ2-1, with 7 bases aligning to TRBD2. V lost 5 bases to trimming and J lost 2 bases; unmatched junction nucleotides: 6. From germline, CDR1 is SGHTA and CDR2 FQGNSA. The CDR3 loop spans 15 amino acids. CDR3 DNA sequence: TGTGCCAGCAGCCCGATCGGGGGGACCTACAATGAGCAGTTCTTC. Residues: CASSPIGGTYNEQFF.

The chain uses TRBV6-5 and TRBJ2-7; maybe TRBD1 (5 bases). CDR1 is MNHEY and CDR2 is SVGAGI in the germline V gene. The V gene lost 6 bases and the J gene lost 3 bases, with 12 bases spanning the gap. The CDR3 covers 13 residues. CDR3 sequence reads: CASRGLDSYEQYF. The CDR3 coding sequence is TGTGCCAGCAGGGGCCTCGACAGCTACGAGCAGTACTTC.

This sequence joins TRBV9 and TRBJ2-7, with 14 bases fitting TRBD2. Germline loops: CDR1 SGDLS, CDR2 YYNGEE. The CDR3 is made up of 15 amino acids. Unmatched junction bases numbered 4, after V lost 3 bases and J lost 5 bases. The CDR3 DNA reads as TGTGCCAGCAGCGCCGAGGGACTAGCGGGGGACGAGCAGTACTTC. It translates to CASSAEGLAGDEQYF.

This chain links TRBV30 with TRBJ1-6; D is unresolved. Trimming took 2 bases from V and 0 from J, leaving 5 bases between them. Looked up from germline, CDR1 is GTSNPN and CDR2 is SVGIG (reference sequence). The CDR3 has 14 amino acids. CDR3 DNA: TGTGCCTGGAGTCTGAGCTCCTATAATTCACCCCTCCACTTT. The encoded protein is CAWSLSSYNSPLHF.

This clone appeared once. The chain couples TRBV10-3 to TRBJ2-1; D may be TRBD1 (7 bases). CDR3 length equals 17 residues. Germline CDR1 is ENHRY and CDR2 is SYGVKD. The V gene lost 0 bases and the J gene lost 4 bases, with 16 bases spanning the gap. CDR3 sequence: CAISESSGDRRYNEQFF. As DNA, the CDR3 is TGTGCCATCAGTGAGTCATCGGGGGACAGACGATACAATGAGCAGTTCTTC.

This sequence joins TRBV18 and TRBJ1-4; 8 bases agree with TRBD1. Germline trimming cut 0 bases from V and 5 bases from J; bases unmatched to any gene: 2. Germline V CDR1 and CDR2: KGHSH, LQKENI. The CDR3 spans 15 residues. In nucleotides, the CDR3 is TGTGCCAGCTCACCACCGACAGGGGAGAATGAAAAACTGTTTTTT. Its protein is CASSPPTGENEKLFF.

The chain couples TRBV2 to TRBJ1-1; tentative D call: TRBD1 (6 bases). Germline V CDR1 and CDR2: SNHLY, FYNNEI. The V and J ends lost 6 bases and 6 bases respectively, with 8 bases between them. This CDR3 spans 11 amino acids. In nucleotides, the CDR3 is TGTGCCAGCAGACAGGGCTCTGAAGCTTTCTTT. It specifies CASRQGSEAFF.

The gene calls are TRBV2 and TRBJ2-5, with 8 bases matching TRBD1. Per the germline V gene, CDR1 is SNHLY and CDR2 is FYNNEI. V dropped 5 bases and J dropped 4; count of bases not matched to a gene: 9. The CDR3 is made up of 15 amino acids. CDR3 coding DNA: TGTGCCAGCAGTCGGCCCGGGACAGGCTCAGAGACCCAGTACTTC. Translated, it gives CASSRPGTGSETQYF. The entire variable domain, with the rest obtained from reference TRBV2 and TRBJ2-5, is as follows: EPEVTQTPSHQVTQMGQEVILRCVPISNHLYFYWYRQILGQKVEFLVSFYNNEISEKSEIFDDQFSVERPDGSNFTLKIRSTKLEDSAMYFCASSRPGTGSETQYFGPGTRLLVL.

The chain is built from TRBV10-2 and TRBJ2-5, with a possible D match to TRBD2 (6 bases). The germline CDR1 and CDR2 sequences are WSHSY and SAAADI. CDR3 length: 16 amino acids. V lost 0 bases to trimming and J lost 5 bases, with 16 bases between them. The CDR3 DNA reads TGCGCCAGCAGTGAGTCTTGGCCTAGCGCTAAGGAGACCCAGTACTTC. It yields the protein CASSESWPSAKETQYF.

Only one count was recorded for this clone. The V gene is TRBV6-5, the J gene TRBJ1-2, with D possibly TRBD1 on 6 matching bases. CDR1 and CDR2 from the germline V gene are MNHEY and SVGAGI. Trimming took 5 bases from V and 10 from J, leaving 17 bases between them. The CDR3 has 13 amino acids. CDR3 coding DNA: TGTGCCAGCAGTCCGGGGGGCCTAACTGTCTACACCTTC. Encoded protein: CASSPGGLTVYTF.

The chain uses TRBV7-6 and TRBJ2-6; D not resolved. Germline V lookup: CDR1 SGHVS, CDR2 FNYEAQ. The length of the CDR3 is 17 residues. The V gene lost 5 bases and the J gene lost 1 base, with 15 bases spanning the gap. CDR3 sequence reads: CASSGQALTSGANVLTF. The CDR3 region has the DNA TGTGCCAGCAGCGGTCAGGCCCTAACTTCTGGGGCCAACGTCCTGACTTTC.

CDR3 region: CASNLAGGDTQYF. In DNA form, the CDR3 reads TGTGCCAGCAACCTAGCGGGAGGAGATACGCAGTATTTT. The V call is TRBV11-2, the J call TRBJ2-3; 11 bases align to TRBD2. The CDR3 sequence is 13 residues long. CDR1 SGHAT and CDR2 FQNNGV come from the germline V gene. V lost 7 bases, J lost 5 bases, and 2 bases stayed unmatched.

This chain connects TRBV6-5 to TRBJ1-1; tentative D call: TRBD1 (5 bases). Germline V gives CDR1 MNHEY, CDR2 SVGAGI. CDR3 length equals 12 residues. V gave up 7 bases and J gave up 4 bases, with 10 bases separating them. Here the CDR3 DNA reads TGTGCCAGCACGGGGGTTGGCACTGAAGCTTTCTTT. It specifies CASTGVGTEAFF.

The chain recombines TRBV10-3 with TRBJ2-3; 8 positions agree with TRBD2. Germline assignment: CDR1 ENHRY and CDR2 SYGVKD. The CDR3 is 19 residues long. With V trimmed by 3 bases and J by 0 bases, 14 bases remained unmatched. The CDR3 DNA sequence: TGTGCCATCAGTGAAGGTCTGGCGGGGGGAAAAACTAGCACAGATACGCAGTATTTT. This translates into CAISEGLAGGKTSTDTQYF.

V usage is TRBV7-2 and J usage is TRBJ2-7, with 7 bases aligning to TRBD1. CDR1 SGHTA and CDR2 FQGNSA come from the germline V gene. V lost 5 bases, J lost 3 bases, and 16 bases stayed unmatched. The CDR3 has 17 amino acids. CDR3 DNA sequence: TGTGCCAGCAGCCCCTCTGGGACAGCCTTAAGCTACTACGAGCAGTACTTC. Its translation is CASSPSGTALSYYEQYF. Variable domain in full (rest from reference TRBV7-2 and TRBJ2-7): GAGVSQSPSNKVTEKGKDVELRCDPISGHTALYWYRQSLGQGLEFLIYFQGNSAPDKSGLPSDRFSAERTGGSVSTLTIQRTQQEDSAVYLCASSPSGTALSYYEQYFGPGTRLTVT.

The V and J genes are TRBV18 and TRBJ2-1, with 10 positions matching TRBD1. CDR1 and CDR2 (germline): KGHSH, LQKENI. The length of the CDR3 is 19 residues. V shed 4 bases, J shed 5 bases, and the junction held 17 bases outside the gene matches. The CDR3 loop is CASSRSGTGVTTNHNEQFF. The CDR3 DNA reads TGTGCCAGCTCACGCTCCGGGACAGGGGTCACCACCAACCACAATGAGCAGTTCTTC.

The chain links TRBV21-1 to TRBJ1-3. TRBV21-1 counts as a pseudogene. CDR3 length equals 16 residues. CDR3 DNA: TGTGCCAGCAGCAGTTTGGAGGGTCTCTCTGGAAACACCATATATTTT. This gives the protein CASSSLEGLSGNTIYF.

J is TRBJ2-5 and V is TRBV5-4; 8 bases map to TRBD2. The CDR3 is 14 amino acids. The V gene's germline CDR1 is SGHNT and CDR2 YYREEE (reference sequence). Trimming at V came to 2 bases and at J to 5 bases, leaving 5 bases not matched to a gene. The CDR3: CASSLAGAGETQYF. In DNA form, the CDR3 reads TGTGCCAGCAGCTTAGCGGGGGCCGGGGAGACCCAGTACTTC. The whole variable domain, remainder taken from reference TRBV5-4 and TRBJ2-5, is ETGVTQSPTHLIKTRGQQVTLRCSSQSGHNTVSWYQQALGQGPQFIFQYYREEENGRGNFPPRFSGLQFPNYSSELNVNALELDDSALYLCASSLAGAGETQYFGPGTRLLVL.

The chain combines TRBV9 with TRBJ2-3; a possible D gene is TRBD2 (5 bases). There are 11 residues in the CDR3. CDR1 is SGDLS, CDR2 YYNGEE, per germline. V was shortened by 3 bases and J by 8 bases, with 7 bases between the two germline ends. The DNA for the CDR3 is TGTGCCAGCAGCGACGAGGGTACGCAGTATTTT. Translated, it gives CASSDEGTQYF.

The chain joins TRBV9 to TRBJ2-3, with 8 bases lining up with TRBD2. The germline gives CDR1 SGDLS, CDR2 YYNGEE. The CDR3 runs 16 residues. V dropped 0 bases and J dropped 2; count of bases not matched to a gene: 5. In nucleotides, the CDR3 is TGTGCCAGCAGCGTAGGGCCTAGCGGGTCCACAGATACGCAGTATTTT. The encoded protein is CASSVGPSGSTDTQYF. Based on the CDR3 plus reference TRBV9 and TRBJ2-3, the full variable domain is DSGVTQTPKHLITATGQRVTLRCSPRSGDLSVYWYQQSLDQGLQFLIQYYNGEERAKGNILERFSAQQFPDLHSELNLSSLELGDSALYFCASSVGPSGSTDTQYFGPGTRLTVL.